This TCR beta chain is from a study of CD4 T cells in relation to SARS-CoV-2 and coronaviruses. Sequenced by immunoSEQ multiplex PCR; TCRdb stores in-frame clones only, minus some. The sample lists fewer than 25,000 clones; about 70% were seen once. Of note for this clone: What it binds is unknown.

V lost 2 bases, J lost 5 bases, and 10 bases lay in between. The length of the CDR3 is 13 residues. CDR1 LGHDT and CDR2 YNNKEL come from the germline V gene (reference sequence). Unexposed donor CD4+ T cells date from 2011-2018, before the COVID-19 pandemic. CD4+ T cells were isolated from the cells after about ten days of culture. The receptor comes from a human donor in good health. Sequencing was performed on CD4+ T cells from PBMCs, cultured in vitro. This rearrangement joins TRBV3-1 (or the pseudogene TRBV3-2) to TRBJ2-7, with D tentatively TRBD2 (5 bases). CDR3 sequence reads: CASSQRGLDEQYF. The DNA of the CDR3 is TGTGCCAGCAGCCAAAGAGGGCTTGACGAGCAGTACTTC.